The entry that follows covers one T cell receptor (beta chain) sequence. Its specificity is unknown. TCRdb's copy holds only in-frame clones and misses some; the assay was immunoSEQ multiplex PCR. In the table there are 65,000 to 95,000 clones, 80% to 95% of which are singletons. The data originate from a study of cytomegalovirus exposure and HLA in healthy donors. Findings and caveats of the study: In vitro assays verified that a few CMV-associated chains recognized CMV antigens specifically. The study labeled 150 or so TCR beta chains cytomegalovirus-associated. In the 95 to 150 validation repertoires, about 94% of cluster scores exceeded 0, per a later analysis. Most TCRs appeared rarely, but some public TCRs recurred in many donors.

The CDR3 length is 14 residues. Germline V gene data show CDR1 as SGHRS and CDR2 as YFSETQ. The V end was cut by 0 bases, the J end by 7 bases, with 13 bases between. The chain couples TRBV5-1 to TRBJ1-2; tentative D call: TRBD1 (6 bases). This sequence was found in a woman between 25 and 40 years old in good health and CMV-seronegative. The sample consisted of PBMCs. CDR3 nucleotide sequence: TGCGCCAGCAGCTTGGATGGGGGCGACTTTGGCTACACCTTC. Encoded protein: CASSLDGGDFGYTF.